Included here is one T cell receptor (beta chain) sequence, with context. Its antigen remains unidentified. Base qualities are not at hand, and no much larger clone is one base apart. This sample was included in a study of Ad26.COV2.S vaccination and SARS-CoV-2 variants (dated by TCRdb to about 2021). In the study overall: Donors in the vaccine arm were drawn from COV1001, a multicentre, randomized, double-blind, placebo-controlled phase I-IIa trial testing Ad26.COV2.S in healthy adults. Ad26.COV2.S was administered intramuscularly at 5 x 10^10 or 1 x 10^11 viral particles, either as a single shot or as two shots given 56 days apart. TCRbeta repertoire sequencing served as the tool for gauging how specific and how broad the SARS-CoV-2-reactive T cell receptors were following Ad26.COV2.S vaccination. The TCR-sequenced set comprised approximately 32 samples: about 19 Ad26.COV2.S vaccine recipients, 5 placebo recipients and 8 SARS-CoV-2 convalescent individuals. Trial participants were randomized into five groups of five, in which low-dose or high-dose Ad26.COV2.S was given once or twice, or placebo was given on both occasions. Blinding of investigators to trial group allocation was maintained during experiments and outcome assessment.

The immunoSEQ Assay was used to sequence TCRbeta CDR3 regions. After extraction, genomic DNA underwent amplification by bias-controlled multiplex PCR, followed by high-throughput sequencing. The study's own analysis went as follows. To quantify the absolute abundance of every unique TCRbeta CDR3 region, sequences were collapsed and filtered. T cell fraction was estimated by normalization of TCRbeta template counts to usable DNA, with usable DNA being measured through amplification of reference genes present in all nucleated cells. Repertoire TCRs were annotated as SARS-CoV-2-specific by exact matching of V gene, CDR3 amino acid sequence and J gene to a known reactive TCR set. The reference SARS-CoV-2 TCR set came from MIRA and was filtered for enrichment in COVID-19-positive ImmuneCODE repertoires, removing public or cross-reactive TCRs. Using the MIRA antigens, annotated TCRs were further analysed by specific ORF or by position within an ORF. Depth was the summed frequency of annotated unique rearrangements, while breadth was defined as annotated unique rearrangements over total unique productive rearrangements. TCR breadth was compared between groups using two-sided Wilcoxon rank-sum tests. TCRdb stores this immuneACCESS table with in-frame sequences only. Part of the clones is absent; in the studies checked, under half of the shortfall reflects unresolved V genes, and no reason is known for the rest. V and J calls and clone size are as listed in that table; D and trimming were resolved from the DNA. The sample table records hundreds of thousands of clones; approximately 89% of these occur just once. Of the sample, around 2.6% is held by the ten largest clones.

Explained via the paper, the treatment or condition label denotes: around 19 received Ad26.COV2.S at low or high dose, single or two shots; about five received placebo; per-sample allocation not given. Repertoires of vaccine and placebo recipients were sequenced from samples taken on day 63 after the first injection. In Cohort 1b, 25 or so adults aged 18-55 years were enrolled at a single site in Boston, USA, between 29 July and 7 August 2020. Ad26.COV2.S consisted of a replication-incompetent adenovirus type 26 vector by which a prefusion-stabilized SARS-CoV-2 spike protein from the original Wuhan strain was expressed. Compared with germline, V lacks 1 base and J lacks 4 bases; bases without a gene match: 9. From its cysteine to its phenylalanine, the CDR3 spans 17 amino acids. The entry retains the CDR3 DNA only, 51 bases that are in frame from base 1. Looking up the germline V gene yields CDR1 SGHNT and CDR2 YENEEA.

General conclusions and limits of the study: After vaccination, spike-specific CD8+ and CD4+ T cell responses were reported to show substantial breadth. It was noted by the authors that total T cell responses may have been underestimated by the TCR breadth and depth analyses. The study was not powered to compare responses between vaccine doses or regimens. Comparable non-spike TCR breadth was observed between vaccine and placebo recipients, consistent with only spike being contained in the vaccine. Ad26.COV2.S recipients had higher spike-specific TCR breadth than placebo recipients (P = 0.0014).

Sequences were derived from peripheral blood, sampled in a trial of Ad26.COV2.S vaccine versus placebo. The receptor was isolated from a person aged 18-60 years who received the Ad26.COV2.S COVID-19 vaccine or a placebo. This chain is built from TRBV11-3 and TRBJ2-3, and 9 junction bases match TRBD2. The DNA is as follows: TGTGCCAGCAGCTTAGGAGGGAGTAGCGGGAGTGCAGATACGCAGTATTTT. It translates to CASSLGGSSGSADTQYF.